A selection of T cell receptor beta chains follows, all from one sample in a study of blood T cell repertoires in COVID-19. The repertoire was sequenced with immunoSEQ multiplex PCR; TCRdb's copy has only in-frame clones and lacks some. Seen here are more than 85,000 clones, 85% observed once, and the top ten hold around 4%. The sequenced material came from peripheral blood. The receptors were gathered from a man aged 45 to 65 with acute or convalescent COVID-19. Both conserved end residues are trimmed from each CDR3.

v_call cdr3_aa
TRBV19 ATSWAGNEAF
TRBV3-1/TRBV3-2 ASSPHSTGPYEQY
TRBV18 ASSPNRGPETQY
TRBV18 ASSRSNRGMTGELF
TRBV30 AWNRDSGEKLF
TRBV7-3 ASSARGSGGRDTQY
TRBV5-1 ASSLRQGDGYT
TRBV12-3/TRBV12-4 ASSLPRQEAF
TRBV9 ASSGGGLNTIY
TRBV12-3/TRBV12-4 ASSLQAYEQY
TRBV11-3 ASSLDGEATEAF
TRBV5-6 ASSLGHVYEQY
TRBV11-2 ASSPLRVNYGYT
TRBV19 ASSIERGTYEQY
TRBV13 ASSLRERAKNIQY
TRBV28 ASSFLGGITEAF
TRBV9 ASSVDGGGNTIY
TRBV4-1 ASSQQRGYEQY
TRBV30 ALNSGSYYNEQF
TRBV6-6 ASSYITGESQPQH
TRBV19 ASSMGWTGGYEQY
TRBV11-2 ASSRDRIQETQY
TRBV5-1 ASSKGLAAAYNEQF
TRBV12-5 ASGLGGSAEKLF
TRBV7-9 ASSFVRDFLYNEQF
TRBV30 AWRAQGLRNSPLH
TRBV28 ASSLYGTQETQY